This is a list of T cell receptor beta chains from one sample in a study of shared clonotypes between healthy human individuals. Assay: immunoSEQ multiplex PCR; the TCRdb copy retains only in-frame clones and omits some. The sample consists of approximately 2,000,000 clones, 85% to 95% of them appearing once. The sequencing input was naive CD4+ T cells from PBMCs. The receptor source for this set is a man between 18 and 29 years old in good health. Some clones in this sample may be carry-over from other donors' samples. The CDR3 runs from the conserved cysteine through the conserved F or W. D genes are given only for firm matches. A clone size is listed for some rows: how often the clone was seen (once, few, many), or a class if it is expanded.

j_call v_call clone_size d_call cdr3_length cdr3_aa cdr3_nt
TRBJ1-4 TRBV2 NA TRBD1 14 CASRNRGQGEKLFF TGTGCCAGCAGAAACAGGGGGCAAGGTGAAAAACTGTTTTTT
TRBJ2-5 TRBV7-2 NA NA 15 CASSSEPGHPESQYF TGTGCCAGCAGCTCGGAGCCGGGACACCCAGAGTCGCAGTACTTC
TRBJ1-1 TRBV28 once NA 14 CASSSPGGLAEAFF TGTGCCAGCAGTTCCCCAGGAGGGCTAGCTGAAGCTTTCTTT
TRBJ2-7 TRBV2 NA TRBD2 14 CASSEARGREGQYF TGTGCCAGCAGTGAAGCAAGGGGGCGGGAGGGGCAGTACTTC
TRBJ2-2 TRBV5-1 NA TRBD2 15 CASSWGTSGAGELFF TGCGCCAGCAGCTGGGGGACTAGCGGGGCCGGGGAGCTGTTTTTT
TRBJ2-7 TRBV29-1 NA TRBD1 14 CSVARDSLHYEQYF TGCAGCGTTGCCCGGGACAGCTTGCACTACGAGCAGTACTTC
TRBJ1-1 TRBV5-1 few NA 13 CASSFIRNTEAFF TGCGCCAGCAGCTTTATCAGGAACACTGAAGCTTTCTTT
TRBJ1-2 TRBV5-1 NA TRBD1 13 CASSPPTGSGYTF TGCGCCAGCAGCCCACCGACAGGGAGCGGCTACACCTTC
TRBJ1-2 TRBV28 NA NA 13 CASSLFSVPGYTF TGTGCCAGCAGTTTATTCTCCGTGCCGGGCTACACCTTC
TRBJ2-7 TRBV27 NA NA 16 CASSWGRPLYTNGQYF TGTGCCAGCAGTTGGGGCCGGCCCTTATATACGAACGGGCAGTACTTC
TRBJ1-5 TRBV29-1 NA NA 14 CSVVTLDGNQPQHF TGCAGCGTTGTCACATTAGACGGGAATCAGCCCCAGCATTTT
TRBJ2-1 TRBV6-4 NA NA 15 CASSVDRSSYNEQFF TGTGCCAGCAGTGTGGACAGAAGCTCCTACAATGAGCAGTTCTTC
TRBJ1-1 TRBV18 NA NA 15 CASSPYEARNTEAFF TGTGCCAGCTCACCATACGAAGCCCGGAACACTGAAGCTTTCTTT
TRBJ1-1 TRBV30 NA TRBD1 14 CAWSQPGGFTEAFF TGTGCCTGGAGCCAACCAGGGGGGTTCACTGAAGCTTTCTTT
TRBJ1-2 TRBV5-5 NA NA 12 CASSLVSYGYTF TGTGCCAGCAGCTTGGTTAGCTATGGCTACACCTTC
TRBJ2-7 TRBV18 NA TRBD1 15 CASSQSRDSRDEQYF TGTGCCAGCTCACAGAGCCGGGACAGCCGGGACGAGCAGTACTTC
TRBJ2-3 TRBV28 NA TRBD2 15 CASSGLAGGEDTQYF TGTGCCAGCAGTGGACTAGCGGGAGGGGAAGATACGCAGTATTTT
TRBJ1-5 TRBV11-2 NA TRBD1 15 CASSLDSGGNQPQHF TGTGCCAGCAGCTTAGATTCAGGGGGTAATCAGCCCCAGCATTTT
TRBJ2-3 TRBV2 NA NA 15 CASRPSRLRTDTQYF TGTGCCAGCAGGCCTTCCCGACTGAGGACAGATACGCAGTATTTT
TRBJ2-7 TRBV13 NA NA 14 CASSSSRGTYEQYF TGTGCCAGCAGCTCCTCCCGGGGCACCTACGAGCAGTACTTC
TRBJ1-5 TRBV19 NA NA 16 CASTLSRSPDASPQHF TGTGCCAGTACCCTCTCACGGTCCCCGGATGCTTCGCCCCAGCATTTT
TRBJ1-2 TRBV28 NA TRBD1 13 CASSLQGTYGYTF TGTGCCAGCAGTCTACAGGGGACCTATGGCTACACCTTC
TRBJ2-2 TRBV7-9 NA TRBD1 16 CASNFAGTGYTGELFF TGTGCCAGCAATTTCGCCGGGACAGGTTACACCGGGGAGCTGTTTTTT
TRBJ2-7 TRBV18 once NA 14 CASSPGTQAYEQYF TGTGCCAGCTCACCTGGGACGCAAGCCTACGAGCAGTACTTC
TRBJ2-1 TRBV18 NA NA 15 CASSPLPHTRNEQFF TGTGCCAGCTCACCACTGCCTCACACAAGAAATGAGCAGTTCTTC
TRBJ1-1 TRBV9 NA NA 14 CASSAGTGNTEAFF TGTGCCAGCAGCGCAGGAACAGGGAACACTGAAGCTTTCTTT
TRBJ1-2 TRBV5-6 once NA 12 CASSLDFYGYTF TGTGCCAGCAGCTTGGACTTTTATGGCTACACCTTC
TRBJ2-1 TRBV7-8 NA TRBD1 16 CASSAVPGQIYNEQFF TGTGCCAGCAGCGCCGTACCGGGACAGATTTACAATGAGCAGTTCTTC
TRBJ1-1 TRBV7-2 NA NA 14 CASSFSSRNTEAFF TGTGCCAGCAGCTTCTCGTCCAGGAACACTGAAGCTTTCTTT
TRBJ2-7 TRBV18 NA NA 14 CASSPGRSSYEQYF TGTGCCAGCTCCCCGGGCCGCAGCTCCTACGAGCAGTACTTC
TRBJ2-1 TRBV9 NA TRBD2 15 CASSLAGGPYNEQFF TGTGCCAGCAGCCTAGCGGGAGGGCCTTACAATGAGCAGTTCTTC
TRBJ1-2 TRBV11-1 NA NA 12 CASSLKGYGYTF TGTGCCAGCAGCCTAAAAGGTTATGGCTACACCTTC